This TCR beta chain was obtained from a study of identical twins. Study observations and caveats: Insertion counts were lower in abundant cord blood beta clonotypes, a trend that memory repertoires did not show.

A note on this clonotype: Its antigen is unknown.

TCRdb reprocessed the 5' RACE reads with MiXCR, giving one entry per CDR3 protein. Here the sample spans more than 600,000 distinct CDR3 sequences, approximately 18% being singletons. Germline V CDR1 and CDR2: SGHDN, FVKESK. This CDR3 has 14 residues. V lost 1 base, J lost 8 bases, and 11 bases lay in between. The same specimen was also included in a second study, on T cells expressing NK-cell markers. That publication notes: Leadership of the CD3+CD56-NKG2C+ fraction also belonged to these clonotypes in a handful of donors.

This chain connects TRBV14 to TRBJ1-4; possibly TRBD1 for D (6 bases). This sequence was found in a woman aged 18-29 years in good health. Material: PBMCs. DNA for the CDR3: TGTGCCAGCAGCCAAGGGGGGGGCAAGGAAAAACTGTTTTTT. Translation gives CASSQGGGKEKLFF.